This T cell receptor (beta chain) appears in the sequencing data of a study of T cell repertoires in cytomegalovirus infection (dated by TCRdb to 2018 to 2020). Concerning the study at large: Peptide stimulations targeted recently identified HLA-C-restricted CMV epitopes, whose presentation resists viral immunomodulation, together with well-studied HLA-B-restricted epitopes. Donor HLA type was relevant to the analysis, because carriage of CMV infection together with the matching HLA type was indicated by public TCR beta signatures. Points the paper makes about the study in general: The ex vivo response was dominated by HLA-C-restricted CMV-specific TCR beta clonotypes, and the single most frequent clonotype in two of eight donors was supplied by these HLA-C-restricted clonotypes. In both this cohort and an independent cohort of 300 to 450 donors, the cumulative frequency of public TCR beta family members distinguished carriers of CMV infection plus the relevant HLA type.

This clonotype occurred a few times. Its antigen is currently not known. The input lacks base qualities; no much larger clone sits a single base away. From the germline V gene, CDR1 is KGHSH and CDR2 is LQKENI. The CDR3 numbers 18 residues from cysteine through phenylalanine. This entry keeps only the CDR3 DNA: 54 bases, framed from base 1. V was cut back by 4 bases and J by 0 bases, leaving a gap of 21 bases between them. Sequenced on an Illumina HiSeq 1500. TCRdb applied fastp at Q25 and MiXCR to the public reads, then kept only in-frame beta chains. Under each unique CDR3 protein, matching rows form one entry showing the most common genes and DNA. The sample data list hundreds of thousands of distinct CDR3 sequences, and 42% of these were observed just once. Approximately 40% of the sample comes from the top ten. This specimen's treatment or condition label, interpreted: in vitro stimulation with specific CMV peptide epitopes to enrich CMV-specific T cells.

Specimen: cultured PBMCs, collected from culture after CMV antigen stimulation. The V and J segments used are TRBV18 and TRBJ1-2; a tentative D match to TRBD1 spans 5 bases. This receptor was identified in a human donor in good health (CMV status not recorded). Some clones in this sample may be carry-over from other donors' samples. The sequenced DNA: TGTGCCAGCTCACGGCCGGGACCACTACTTATTCCTAACTATGGCTACACCTTC. This sequence encodes CASSRPGPLLIPNYGYTF.